These T cell receptor beta chains were read from a single sample in a study of graft-versus-host responses after intestinal transplantation. Sequencing was performed with immunoSEQ multiplex PCR; in TCRdb, only in-frame clones are kept and a portion is missing. The repertoire consists of tens of thousands of clones, with roughly 90% occurring once and the leading ten covering less than 0.12%. These receptors have no identified antigens. The sequences come from unstimulated CD4+ T cells sorted from spleen or lymph node cells, collected before intestinal transplant. The receptors here all came from a human donor who received an intestinal transplant. CDR3s include the opening cysteine and the closing phenylalanine or tryptophan. A D gene is named only where the DNA matches it firmly. Where a row states a size, it is once, few, many or the class of an expanded clone; other rows omit it.

j_call: TRBJ2-1; clone_size: -; v_call: TRBV6-1; d_call: TRBD1; cdr3_nt: TGTGCCCCAGCCCGGACAGGGGTTTGGGTGCAGTTCTTC; cdr3_aa: CAPARTGVWVQFF
j_call: TRBJ1-6; clone_size: -; v_call: TRBV6-5; d_call: -; cdr3_nt: TGTGCCAGCAGAGCCCCAGGGTCAGAAAATTCACCCCTCCACTTT; cdr3_aa: CASRAPGSENSPLHF
j_call: TRBJ2-5; clone_size: -; v_call: TRBV20-1; d_call: -; cdr3_nt: TGCAGTGCTTGGCTCACGGAGACCCAGTACTTC; cdr3_aa: CSAWLTETQYF
j_call: TRBJ2-1; clone_size: -; v_call: TRBV11-3; d_call: -; cdr3_nt: TGTGCCAGCAGCTTCCGGGGGTCGGCTAACAATGAGCAGTTCTTC; cdr3_aa: CASSFRGSANNEQFF
j_call: TRBJ1-5; clone_size: -; v_call: TRBV10-2; d_call: TRBD1; cdr3_nt: TGCGCCGCGGCAGGGGGCGGCAATCAGCCCCAGCATTTT; cdr3_aa: CAAAGGGNQPQHF
j_call: TRBJ1-2; clone_size: -; v_call: TRBV7-9; d_call: -; cdr3_nt: TGTGCCAGCAGCCCCCGACAGGTGACAAACTATGGCTACACCTTC; cdr3_aa: CASSPRQVTNYGYTF
j_call: TRBJ2-1; clone_size: -; v_call: TRBV5-1; d_call: TRBD1; cdr3_nt: TGCGCCAGCAGCTTGGAAGTGACAGGGGGCTACAATGAGCAGTTCTTC; cdr3_aa: CASSLEVTGGYNEQFF
j_call: TRBJ2-5; clone_size: -; v_call: TRBV6-5; d_call: TRBD1; cdr3_nt: TGTGCCAGCAGTTACCCGGGACAGGTGACGAAGACCCAGTACTTC; cdr3_aa: CASSYPGQVTKTQYF
j_call: TRBJ1-2; clone_size: -; v_call: TRBV25-1; d_call: -; cdr3_nt: TGTGCCAGCAGTGAGCCCGGCAGGGTGTCCGGCTACACCTTC; cdr3_aa: CASSEPGRVSGYTF
j_call: TRBJ2-7; clone_size: -; v_call: TRBV5-8; d_call: -; cdr3_nt: TGTGCCAGCAGCTTGGGGGACACTTACGACTACGAGCAGTACTTC; cdr3_aa: CASSLGDTYDYEQYF
j_call: TRBJ1-4; clone_size: -; v_call: TRBV13; d_call: -; cdr3_nt: TGTGCCAGCAGCTTAGTTGGGGCTGATGAAAAACTGTTTTTT; cdr3_aa: CASSLVGADEKLFF
j_call: TRBJ1-6; clone_size: -; v_call: TRBV19; d_call: TRBD1; cdr3_nt: TGTGCCAGTAGGGAAACCCCCGGACAGGGAGGATCACCCCTCCACTTT; cdr3_aa: CASRETPGQGGSPLHF
j_call: TRBJ2-7; clone_size: -; v_call: TRBV29-1; d_call: TRBD1; cdr3_nt: TGCAGCGTTGAAGATCCGGGACAGGGGGGCTACGAGCAGTACTTC; cdr3_aa: CSVEDPGQGGYEQYF
j_call: TRBJ2-7; clone_size: -; v_call: TRBV6-5; d_call: TRBD1; cdr3_nt: TGTGCCAGCAGTTACTCCGGACAGGGATTCTACGAGCAGTACTTC; cdr3_aa: CASSYSGQGFYEQYF
j_call: TRBJ1-1; clone_size: -; v_call: TRBV5-1; d_call: -; cdr3_nt: TGCGCCAGCAGCTTTAAAGGGAGGGACACTGAAGCTTTCTTT; cdr3_aa: CASSFKGRDTEAFF
j_call: TRBJ2-7; clone_size: -; v_call: TRBV6-5; d_call: TRBD1; cdr3_nt: TGTGCCAGCAGACCGTACAGGGGAAGCTCCTACGAGCAGTACTTC; cdr3_aa: CASRPYRGSSYEQYF
j_call: TRBJ2-3; clone_size: -; v_call: TRBV4-1; d_call: TRBD2; cdr3_nt: TGCGCCAGCAGCCAAGATCTTCTAGCGGGGGTTGTAACAGATACGCAGTATTTT; cdr3_aa: CASSQDLLAGVVTDTQYF
j_call: TRBJ1-2; clone_size: -; v_call: TRBV19; d_call: TRBD1; cdr3_nt: TGTGCCAGTAGTAGTATAGGGACAGAGAGTAACTATGGCTACACCTTC; cdr3_aa: CASSSIGTESNYGYTF
j_call: TRBJ2-3; clone_size: -; v_call: TRBV5-4; d_call: TRBD2; cdr3_nt: TGTGCCAGCAGCACGAACTATGGGGGGGGGAGCACAGATACGCAGTATTTT; cdr3_aa: CASSTNYGGGSTDTQYF
j_call: TRBJ2-1; clone_size: -; v_call: TRBV7-6; d_call: TRBD1; cdr3_nt: TGTGCCAGCAGCGGGACAGGAAATGAGCAGTTCTTC; cdr3_aa: CASSGTGNEQFF
j_call: TRBJ1-2; clone_size: -; v_call: TRBV11-2; d_call: TRBD1; cdr3_nt: TGTGCCAGCAGCCGACCGGGACAGGGCTTCTTTAGGGGCTACACCTTC; cdr3_aa: CASSRPGQGFFRGYTF
j_call: TRBJ1-1; clone_size: once; v_call: TRBV10-1; d_call: -; cdr3_nt: TGCGCCAGCAGTGAGGCAGGGGCGGTCGGAGCTTTCTTT; cdr3_aa: CASSEAGAVGAFF
j_call: TRBJ1-1; clone_size: -; v_call: TRBV7-2; d_call: -; cdr3_nt: TGTGCCAGCAGCTTGTTCCGGGGGAACACTGAAGCTTTCTTT; cdr3_aa: CASSLFRGNTEAFF
j_call: TRBJ1-5; clone_size: once; v_call: TRBV19; d_call: -; cdr3_nt: TGTGCCAGTAGTATCCGGACAGCCGACAATCAGCCCCAGCATTTT; cdr3_aa: CASSIRTADNQPQHF
j_call: TRBJ2-7; clone_size: -; v_call: TRBV20-1; d_call: -; cdr3_nt: TGCAGTGCTAAATCAGGGAACGAGCAGTACTTC; cdr3_aa: CSAKSGNEQYF
j_call: TRBJ2-7; clone_size: -; v_call: TRBV2; d_call: TRBD2; cdr3_nt: TGTGCCAGCAGGACCTCGGGACTACCCTACGAGCAGTACTTC; cdr3_aa: CASRTSGLPYEQYF
j_call: TRBJ2-5; clone_size: -; v_call: TRBV7-8; d_call: -; cdr3_nt: TGTGCCAGCAGCGCCCGGACGACAGACCAAGAGACCCAGTACTTC; cdr3_aa: CASSARTTDQETQYF
j_call: TRBJ1-6; clone_size: -; v_call: TRBV10-2; d_call: -; cdr3_nt: TGCGCCAGCAGTGAGTGGCGGAATAATTCACCCCTCCACTTT; cdr3_aa: CASSEWRNNSPLHF
j_call: TRBJ1-4; clone_size: -; v_call: TRBV11-2; d_call: -; cdr3_nt: TGTGCCAGCAGCAATGAACAGGGCCCCGCAACTAATGAAAAACTGTTTTTT; cdr3_aa: CASSNEQGPATNEKLFF
j_call: TRBJ1-2; clone_size: few; v_call: TRBV6-1; d_call: TRBD1; cdr3_nt: TGTGCCAGCAGCCGGACAGGGCTTGACTATGGCTACACCTTC; cdr3_aa: CASSRTGLDYGYTF
j_call: TRBJ2-5; clone_size: -; v_call: TRBV6-1; d_call: -; cdr3_nt: TGTGCCAGCAGTGAACCGACAGGCAGAGAGACCCAGTACTTC; cdr3_aa: CASSEPTGRETQYF
j_call: TRBJ1-3; clone_size: -; v_call: TRBV5-6; d_call: -; cdr3_nt: TGTGCCAGCAGCGAACTGACAGGCCAACGAAACACCATATATTTT; cdr3_aa: CASSELTGQRNTIYF
j_call: TRBJ1-6; clone_size: few; v_call: TRBV25-1; d_call: -; cdr3_nt: TGTGCCAGCAGTGCCTCGGGTGGAGGTTCACCCCTCCACTTT; cdr3_aa: CASSASGGGSPLHF
j_call: TRBJ1-2; clone_size: -; v_call: TRBV27; d_call: TRBD1; cdr3_nt: TGTGCCAGCGGTACAGGGGAGTGGGGCTACACCTTC; cdr3_aa: CASGTGEWGYTF
j_call: TRBJ1-5; clone_size: -; v_call: TRBV11-2; d_call: -; cdr3_nt: TGTGCCAGCAGCTTAGATCAGGGGAATAGCAATCAGCCCCAGCATTTT; cdr3_aa: CASSLDQGNSNQPQHF
j_call: TRBJ1-4; clone_size: -; v_call: TRBV7-9; d_call: -; cdr3_nt: TGTGCCAGCAGCTTAGGAGGTTGGGAAAAACTGTTTTTT; cdr3_aa: CASSLGGWEKLFF
j_call: TRBJ2-3; clone_size: once; v_call: TRBV9; d_call: -; cdr3_nt: TGTGCCAGCAGCGTCCTCGGACTTAGCACAGATACGCAGTATTTT; cdr3_aa: CASSVLGLSTDTQYF
j_call: TRBJ1-1; clone_size: -; v_call: TRBV7-7; d_call: -; cdr3_nt: TGTGCTAGCAGCCGCTTGTGGGGCACTGTCATGAACACTGAAGCTTTCTTT; cdr3_aa: CASSRLWGTVMNTEAFF
j_call: TRBJ1-2; clone_size: -; v_call: TRBV11-2; d_call: TRBD1; cdr3_nt: TGTGCCAGCAGCCTCCTCAAAACAGGGGGTGACTATGGCTACACCTTC; cdr3_aa: CASSLLKTGGDYGYTF
j_call: TRBJ1-4; clone_size: -; v_call: TRBV14; d_call: TRBD1; cdr3_nt: TGTGCCAGCAGGCGGACAGGGCCCAATGAAAAACTGTTTTTT; cdr3_aa: CASRRTGPNEKLFF
j_call: TRBJ2-2; clone_size: -; v_call: TRBV6-1; d_call: TRBD1; cdr3_nt: TGTGCCAGCAGTGTGGGACAGGCGAACACCGGGGAGCTGTTTTTT; cdr3_aa: CASSVGQANTGELFF